This T cell receptor beta chain was identified during a study of blood T cell repertoires in COVID-19. Turning to the study itself: There were acute and convalescent COVID-19 samples, and they came from the United States, Italy and Spain.

Grouping used clinical history reported by participants in a survey and questionnaire. Recovered Cohort 3 donors showed two negative PCRs, clearance, or symptom resolution. Germline CDR1 GTSNPN, CDR2 SVGIG (reference sequence). This CDR3 region has 15 residues. The V end was cut by 0 bases, the J end by 3 bases, with 14 bases between. In the original analysis: Reference gene primer amplification yielded estimated nucleated cell counts. Produced via immunoSEQ multiplex PCR; TCRdb's table is partial and in-frame only. V and J calls and clone size follow that table, whereas D and trimming were derived from the DNA. The repertoire includes a few hundred thousand clones, roughly 90% of them detected once, and roughly a tenth sits in the top ten.

The TCR originated in a woman under 40 who had recovered from COVID-19. The chain couples TRBV30 to TRBJ1-1; TRBD1 is a possible D gene (5 bases). Sample: PBMCs or T cells enriched from blood (not recorded which). Written as DNA, the CDR3 is TGTGCCTGGAGTGTAGGTCAGGGCCCCTACACTGAAGCTTTCTTT. Protein sequence: CAWSVGQGPYTEAFF.